These 17 T cell receptor beta chains came from one sample sequenced in a study of metastatic and nonmetastatic thyroid tumors (dated by TCRdb to about 2020). The method was PCR. The run used an Illumina HiSeq 4000. The raw public reads went through TCRdb reprocessing: fastp at Q25, MiXCR clone calling, in-frame beta chains kept. The sample yields under 25,000 clones; roughly 23% were counted once. Clones ranked in the top ten supply about 8.6% of the sample. No treatment had been received by any patient before thyroid surgery. The sample comprised adjacent normal tissue. The source is a female donor with papillary thyroid cancer or a benign thyroid nodule (not recorded which). Some clones in this sample may be carry-over from other donors' samples.

Remarks on this clone: The junction and the germline gene differ at one end; a read error may be behind it. Other DNA sequences of this sample code for an identical CDR3. The chain is built from TRBV9 and TRBJ1-1; D gene unclear. Germline CDR1 reads SGDLS; CDR2 reads YYNGEE. CDR3 length: 13 amino acids. The CDR3 region is CASSPSEGAEAFF. CDR3 nucleotides: TGTGCCAGCAGCCCGTCTGAGGGAGCTGAAGCATTCTTT.

This clone was seen only a few times. The chain joins TRBV7-2 to TRBJ2-3; possible D gene TRBD2, 5 bases. The CDR3 is 14 amino acids. V was clipped by 0 bases and J by 3 bases, with 7 bases between them. CDR1 SGHTA and CDR2 FQGNSA come from the germline V gene. For the CDR3, the DNA is TGTGCCAGCAGCTTAGCGGAGGCAACAGATACGCAGTATTTT. Translation gives CASSLAEATDTQYF.

At least ten counts were recorded for this clone. The chain is built from TRBV4-1 and TRBJ2-5; the match to TRBD1 covers 10 bases. Losses at the gene ends were 3 bases for V and 7 bases for J; bases not matched to a gene: 11. The CDR3 is 16 residues long. Germline V CDR1 and CDR2: MGHRA, YSYEKL. The CDR3: CASSHSRDRGFRTQYF. DNA of the CDR3: TGCGCCAGCAGCCACTCCCGGGACAGGGGATTTCGGACCCAGTACTTC.

This rearrangement joins TRBV5-5 to TRBJ1-5; D perhaps matches TRBD1 (5 bases). V lost 4 bases to trimming and J lost 5 bases, with 16 bases between them. The CDR3 covers 15 residues. CDR1 and CDR2 (germline): SGHKS, YYEKEE (reference sequence). The CDR3 sequence is CASSPRGELYQPQHF. The DNA for the CDR3 is TGTGCCAGCAGCCCCCGGGGGGAATTATATCAGCCCCAGCATTTT.

This clone was found a few times. The chain carries TRBV24-1 and TRBJ2-7; D is unresolved. Germline V lookup: CDR1 KGHDR, CDR2 SFDVKD. Trimming pared 8 bases from V and 5 bases from J, leaving 9 bases between. The CDR3 spans 11 residues. This CDR3 is CATKEGNEQYF. In DNA, the CDR3 is TGTGCCACCAAAGAAGGGAACGAGCAGTACTTC.

This clone was counted only a few times. V is TRBV11-2 and J is TRBJ1-2, with a tentative D call TRBD1 (6 bases). Germline CDR1 reads SGHAT; CDR2 reads FQNNGV. The CDR3 covers 13 residues. The V end was cut by 5 bases, the J end by 3 bases, with 10 bases between. The CDR3 DNA reads TGTGCCAGCAGCCTGGGGGCGGACTATGGCTACACCTTC. It encodes CASSLGADYGYTF. Filled out from reference TRBV11-2 and TRBJ1-2, the complete variable domain reads EAGVAQSPRYKIIEKRQSVAFWCNPISGHATLYWYQQILGQGPKLLIQFQNNGVVDDSQLPKDRFSAERLKGVDSTLKIQPAKLEDSAVYLCASSLGADYGYTFGSGTRLTVV.

This clone was picked up many times. The CDR3 here is CASSQADRYYGYTF. CDR3 in DNA: TGTGCCAGCAGCCAAGCCGACCGCTACTATGGCTACACCTTC. The rearrangement joins TRBV3-1 to TRBJ1-2, with D uncertain. This CDR3 contains 14 residues. In germline, CDR1 is LGHDT, CDR2 YNNKEL (reference sequence). Trimming left V 1 base short and J 3 bases short, with 9 bases between.

The sample holds one count of this clone. The V call is TRBV19, the J call TRBJ2-3, with 11 positions matching TRBD2. Trimming removed 8 bases from V and 3 bases from J; junction bases left unmatched: 10. Germline lookup yields CDR1 LNHDA and CDR2 SQIVND (reference sequence). The CDR3 extends over 16 amino acids. In nucleotides, the CDR3 is TGTGCCAGTGGGCTAGCGGGAGGTACCACTACAGATACGCAGTATTTT. Its protein is CASGLAGGTTTDTQYF.

Regarding this clone: A read error may produce the germline difference seen at one junction end. The V call is TRBV20-1, the J call TRBJ2-3, with 8 bases matching TRBD2. This CDR3 has 14 residues. CDR1 and CDR2 from the germline V gene are DFQATT and SNEGSKA (reference sequence). This CDR3 is CSARKPQGLDTQYF. CDR3 DNA: TGCAGTGCCCGGAAGCCTCAGGGACTAGATACACAGTATTTT.

By sample fraction, this clone is medium-sized (0.01 to 0.1%). J is TRBJ1-2 and V is TRBV12-3 or TRBV12-4; no reliable D call. This CDR3 is built from 14 residues. The germline V and J ends were trimmed by 1 base and 4 bases, with 10 bases remaining between them. The CDR3 DNA follows: TGTGCCAGCAGTTTAGGTTCGGGTAGCTATGGCTACACCTTC. Its translation is CASSLGSGSYGYTF.

This clone came up a few times. The rearrangement joins TRBV6-1 to TRBJ1-1, with 8 positions matching TRBD1. V was clipped by 5 bases and J by 1 base; unmatched bases: 6. Germline values: CDR1 MNHNS, CDR2 SASEGT. CDR3 length equals 15 residues. CDR3 loop: CASSRAGTGNTEAFF. In DNA, the CDR3 is TGTGCCAGCAGTAGGGCCGGGACAGGGAACACTGAAGCTTTCTTT.

This clone was observed many times. CDR3: CASSLRPMNYGYTF. The DNA for the CDR3 is TGTGCCAGCAGTTTACGACCGATGAACTATGGCTACACCTTC. J is TRBJ1-2 and V is TRBV28, with D unclear. CDR1 and CDR2 from the germline V gene are MDHEN and SYDVKM. The CDR3 runs to 14 residues. V was clipped by 2 bases and J by 2 bases, with 9 bases between them.

This clone occurred many times. The V call is TRBV6-1, the J call TRBJ1-3; no reliable D call. The CDR3 consists of 11 residues. V was cut by 8 bases and J by 0 bases, with 2 bases left in between. CDR1 MNHNS and CDR2 SASEGT come from the germline V gene. For the CDR3, the DNA is TGTGCCAGCCCCTCTGGAAACACCATATATTTT. The encoded protein is CASPSGNTIYF.

This clone was detected many times. The gene calls are TRBV3-1 and TRBJ1-2; D is uncertain. Trimming cost V 4 bases and J 7 bases, with 13 bases left between them. The CDR3 extends over 13 amino acids. Germline values: CDR1 LGHDT, CDR2 YNNKEL (reference sequence). The CDR3, as DNA: TGTGCCAGCAGCCCCGGGGAAGAGGCTGGCTACACCTTC. This sequence encodes CASSPGEEAGYTF.

The chain has TRBV24-1 and TRBJ2-1, with D uncertain. The CDR3 is 17 amino acids. The germline V gene encodes CDR1 KGHDR and CDR2 SFDVKD. Trimming removed 3 bases at V and 1 base at J, with 15 bases between. In DNA form, the CDR3 reads TGTGCCACCAGTGATGCTGTCCGAAAAACATCCTACAATGAGCAGTTCTTC. It specifies CATSDAVRKTSYNEQFF.

The CDR3 DNA follows: TGCAGCGTGGACAGGGCCCTGAACACTGAAGCTTTCTTT. This gives the protein CSVDRALNTEAFF. The rearrangement links TRBV29-1 to TRBJ1-1; 8 nucleotides align to TRBD1. V dropped 6 bases and J dropped 0; count of bases not matched to a gene: 3. The CDR3 extends over 13 amino acids. CDR1 SQVTM and CDR2 ANQGSEA come from the germline V gene.

By sample fraction, this clone is medium-sized. This chain uses TRBV9 with TRBJ2-2; D possibly corresponds to TRBD2 (5 bases). V lost 0 bases, J lost 6 bases, and 12 bases lay in between. Germline V lookup: CDR1 SGDLS, CDR2 YYNGEE. CDR3 length: 15 residues. CDR3 in amino acids: CASSVAGNYPGELFF. DNA of the CDR3: TGTGCCAGCAGCGTAGCGGGGAACTATCCCGGGGAGCTGTTTTTT.